This T cell receptor beta chain was sequenced during a study of T cells in pancreatic ductal adenocarcinoma. Overall study results and limits: This surgical cohort overrepresents the minority presenting with early-stage disease. Mean clonality was about 0.12 in tumors and around 0.065 in blood, not significantly different.

The germline CDR1 and CDR2 sequences are ENHRY and SYGVKD. The CDR3 has 14 amino acids. V trimming: 7 bases; J trimming: 3 bases; junction bases outside the gene matches: 4. Surgery without prior neoadjuvant therapy was the treatment of the selected pancreatic ductal adenocarcinoma patients. The method was immunoSEQ multiplex PCR; TCRdb's version includes in-frame clones alone and lacks a portion of them. In the table there are around 94,000 clones, about 96% of which are singletons. Concerning this clone: The target antigen is unknown.

The V gene is TRBV10-3, the J gene TRBJ2-1, with 9 bases matching TRBD2. The sequence derives from a human donor with pancreatic ductal adenocarcinoma. Sequencing used PBMCs. The CDR3 reads CAINAGGLYNEQFF. The CDR3 DNA follows: TGTGCCATCAACGCGGGAGGGCTCTACAATGAGCAGTTCTTC.